Below are 28 T cell receptor beta chains sequenced from a single sample in a study of T cell repertoires in cytomegalovirus infection. TCRdb fed the reads into MiXCR, producing one record per CDR3 protein. The sample gives 150,000 to 200,000 distinct CDR3 sequences, roughly 27% of which show up once; roughly 32% is in the top ten. The sample was PBMCs. These receptors all come from a human donor in good health (CMV status not recorded). Some clones in this sample may be carry-over from other donors' samples.

This chain links TRBV7-9 with TRBJ1-1; TRBD1 matches 7 bases. The CDR3 has 13 amino acids. Losses at the gene ends were 11 bases for V and 1 base for J; bases not matched to a gene: 7. CDR1 and CDR2 (germline): SEHNR, FQNEAQ (reference sequence). CDR3 region: CASLTGRNTEAFF. As DNA, the CDR3 is TGTGCCTCTTTGACAGGGAGGAACACTGAAGCTTTCTTT.

This clonotype occurred a few times. The chain carries TRBV25-1 and TRBJ1-5; 9 bases are shared with TRBD1. Germline V CDR1 and CDR2: MGHDK, SYGVNS. The CDR3 covers 14 residues. Trimming removed 6 bases from V and 4 bases from J; junction bases left unmatched: 4. The CDR3 is CASRPTGGNQPQHF. The CDR3 DNA reads TGTGCCAGCAGGCCGACAGGGGGAAATCAGCCCCAGCATTTT.

The chain carries TRBV30 and TRBJ1-1; D is unclear. Trimming took 1 base from V and 1 from J, leaving 10 bases between them. Germline lookup yields CDR1 GTSNPN and CDR2 SVGIG (reference sequence). This CDR3 spans 14 amino acids. CDR3 protein: CAWSGFVTNTEAFF. DNA for the CDR3: TGTGCCTGGAGTGGTTTTGTGACGAACACTGAAGCTTTCTTT.

This clonotype was found a few times. The chain joins TRBV6-1 to TRBJ2-7; D may be TRBD2 (5 bases). CDR1 and CDR2 from the germline V gene are MNHNS and SASEGT. Trimming removed 6 bases at V and 0 bases at J, with 15 bases between. This CDR3 contains 15 residues. The CDR3 sequence is CASRLGRTSSYEQYF. DNA of the CDR3: TGTGCCAGCAGACTAGGACGGACGAGCTCCTACGAGCAGTACTTC.

This clonotype showed up just a few times. The rearrangement links TRBV5-1 to TRBJ2-3, with 7 bases that match TRBD2. This CDR3 has 16 amino acids. After removal of 0 bases from V and 4 bases from J, the junction contained 8 bases not matched to a gene. The germline V gene has CDR1 SGHRS and CDR2 YFSETQ. CDR3 amino acids: CASSLVGTTHADTQYF. For the CDR3, the DNA is TGCGCCAGCAGCTTGGTGGGGACTACCCACGCAGATACGCAGTATTTT.

The chain carries TRBV7-8 and TRBJ1-5, with D perhaps TRBD1 (6 bases). Germline V lookup: CDR1 SGHVS, CDR2 FQNEAQ. Trimming shortened V by 0 bases and J by 3 bases, and 15 bases separated the two germline ends. This CDR3 has 17 residues. The chain's CDR3 is CASSLAYKGEINQPQHF. The CDR3 DNA follows: TGTGCCAGCAGCTTAGCGTACAAGGGGGAAATCAATCAGCCCCAGCATTTT.

In DNA form, the CDR3 reads TGTGCCAGTAGTATTCAAGGGGTCGGGGCCAACGTCCTGACTTTC. This gives the protein CASSIQGVGANVLTF. This rearrangement joins TRBV19 to TRBJ2-6, with D perhaps matching TRBD1 (5 bases). The length of the CDR3 is 15 residues. V lost 3 bases and J lost 4, with 10 bases in between. From germline, CDR1 is LNHDA and CDR2 SQIVND (reference sequence).

This clonotype has only a few counts. The V call is TRBV9, the J call TRBJ1-3; D possibly corresponds to TRBD1 (5 bases). The V gene's germline CDR1 is SGDLS and CDR2 YYNGEE. V gave up 3 bases and J gave up 0 bases, with 16 bases separating them. The CDR3 sequence is 17 residues long. The chain's CDR3 is CASSEIPSGISGNTIYF. CDR3 nucleotide sequence: TGTGCCAGCAGCGAAATCCCATCAGGGATCTCTGGAAACACCATATATTTT.

The chain carries TRBV7-3 and TRBJ1-4; perhaps TRBD1 as D (5 bases). Germline V gives CDR1 SGHTA, CDR2 FQGTGA. V lost 6 bases, J lost 3 bases, and 11 bases lay in between. The CDR3 is 14 amino acids. The CDR3 spells CASSPGPPNEKLFF. In DNA, the CDR3 is TGTGCCAGCAGTCCGGGGCCCCCTAATGAAAAACTGTTTTTT.

The chain links TRBV29-1 to TRBJ2-1, with no clear D. The CDR3 has 13 amino acids. Germline CDR1 reads SQVTM; CDR2 reads ANQGSEA. V was cut by 4 bases and J by 10 bases, with 17 bases left in between. The CDR3 nucleotides read TGCAGCGTTGCGGTAGGTTGGTTTTCGGAGCAGTTCTTC. It translates to CSVAVGWFSEQFF.

This clonotype was picked up many times. The chain recombines TRBV7-2 with TRBJ2-1, with TRBD2 matching 8 bases. The CDR3 has 15 residues. CDR1 SGHTA and CDR2 FQGNSA come from the germline V gene. V dropped 1 base and J dropped 8; count of bases not matched to a gene: 7. The CDR3 DNA follows: TGTGCCAGCAGCTTAGAGGGGCGGGGGGTCGATGAGCAGTTCTTC. Translating gives CASSLEGRGVDEQFF. The full variable domain, its missing parts supplied by reference TRBV7-2 and TRBJ2-1, is GAGVSQSPSNKVTEKGKDVELRCDPISGHTALYWYRQSLGQGLEFLIYFQGNSAPDKSGLPSDRFSAERTGGSVSTLTIQRTQQEDSAVYLCASSLEGRGVDEQFFGPGTRLTVL.

This clonotype was counted between two and nine times. The chain recombines TRBV20-1 with TRBJ2-5; the match to TRBD2 covers 7 bases. This CDR3 has 13 amino acids. V trimming: 5 bases; J trimming: 5 bases; junction bases outside the gene matches: 8. Germline V CDR1 and CDR2: DFQATT, SNEGSKA (reference sequence). The CDR3 DNA is TGCAGTGCTGATGGACTAGGGCAGGAGACCCAGTACTTC. Residues: CSADGLGQETQYF.

The chain links TRBV6-1 to TRBJ1-5; 10 nucleotides align to TRBD1. Germline CDR1 is MNHNS and CDR2 is SASEGT. Losses at the gene ends were 6 bases for V and 3 bases for J; bases not matched to a gene: 5. The CDR3 spans 15 residues. The CDR3 bases are TGTGCCAGCAGAGGCGACAGGGGGCACAATCAGCCCCAGCATTTT. Translating it yields CASRGDRGHNQPQHF.

The chain joins TRBV11-2 to TRBJ2-7, with TRBD2 as a possible D gene (5 bases). The CDR3 has 14 amino acids. Trimming removed 7 bases from V and 2 bases from J, with 15 bases in between. Germline CDR1 is SGHAT and CDR2 is FQNNGV. CDR3 DNA sequence: TGTGCCAGCACCGTCGGCAGCGGCCCCTACGAGCAGTACTTC. Translating gives CASTVGSGPYEQYF.

V is TRBV20-1 and J is TRBJ2-5; 8 bases agree with TRBD2. This CDR3 has 15 amino acids. V lost 4 bases and J lost 5; bases outside the gene matches: 12. The germline V gene has CDR1 DFQATT and CDR2 SNEGSKA (reference sequence). CDR3 bases: TGCAGTGCTACTCCTCCCGGGGGGGAGGAGGAGACCCAGTACTTC. Translation gives CSATPPGGEEETQYF.

This clonotype turned up a few times. This CDR3 is CASSLGGSTGELFF. As DNA, the CDR3 is TGTGCCAGCAGCTTAGGAGGGAGTACCGGGGAGCTGTTTTTT. The V gene is TRBV11-2, the J gene TRBJ2-2; D may be TRBD2 (5 bases). The germline gives CDR1 SGHAT, CDR2 FQNNGV. Between the trimmed V and J ends, which lost 1 base and 5 bases, there was a span of 8 bases. There are 14 residues in the CDR3.

The rearrangement uses TRBV11-2 and TRBJ2-5; tentatively, D is TRBD1 or TRBD2 (5 bases each). V was cut by 5 bases and J by 5 bases, with 18 bases left in between. The CDR3 covers 15 residues. CDR1 and CDR2 from the germline V gene are SGHAT and FQNNGV. The CDR3 DNA is TGTGCCAGCAGCCCTCGGGGCCCTCAGAGGGAGACCCAGTACTTC. Translated, it gives CASSPRGPQRETQYF.

This clonotype came up many times. This CDR3 reads CAHRDRVDQPQHF. The CDR3 DNA reads as TGTGCCCACCGGGACAGGGTCGATCAGCCCCAGCATTTT. The chain recombines TRBV28 with TRBJ1-5; 9 bases line up with TRBD1. The CDR3 loop spans 13 amino acids. Germline CDR1 reads MDHEN; CDR2 reads SYDVKM. The junction had 7 bases not matched to a gene; V was cut back by 11 bases and J by 5 bases.

This clonotype was observed many times. This chain links TRBV7-2 with TRBJ1-2; D remains unclear. With 5 bases removed from V and 8 bases from J, the gap between germline ends came to 15 bases. The CDR3 contains 13 residues. Germline V lookup: CDR1 SGHTA, CDR2 FQGNSA. CDR3 DNA: TGTGCCAGCAGCCCCTCCGGGAATACGGGCTACACCTTC. Protein sequence: CASSPSGNTGYTF.

This clonotype was counted only a few times. This chain connects TRBV19 to TRBJ1-1; 9 nucleotides line up with TRBD1. In germline, CDR1 is LNHDA, CDR2 SQIVND (reference sequence). The CDR3 has 13 amino acids. V was pared by 8 bases and J by 13 bases, with 14 bases of the junction left unmatched. Written as DNA, the CDR3 is TGTGCCAGTTGCCCCGGGACAGGGAGGTTGTGTTTCTTT. Its translation is CASCPGTGRLCFF.

The sample holds one count of this clonotype. The V and J genes are TRBV7-6 and TRBJ1-2; a possible D gene is TRBD1 (5 bases). V gave up 4 bases and J gave up 6 bases, with 12 bases separating them. The germline CDR1 and CDR2 sequences are SGHVS and FNYEAQ. This CDR3 has 13 residues. The CDR3 coding sequence is TGTGCCAGCAGCTCCCCAGGGAGCGATGGCTACACCTTC. Amino acids: CASSSPGSDGYTF. Full variable domain (outside the CDR3, taken from reference TRBV7-6 and TRBJ1-2): GAGVSQSPRYKVTKRGQDVALRCDPISGHVSLYWYRQALGQGPEFLTYFNYEAQQDKSGLPNDRFSAERPEGSISTLTIQRTEQRDSAMYRCASSSPGSDGYTFGSGTRLTVV.

The chain employs TRBV12-3 or TRBV12-4 and TRBJ2-7; TRBD2 aligns across 9 bases. The trim removed 6 bases at V and 6 bases at J, leaving 9 bases unmatched. CDR3 size: 14 residues. The CDR3 is CASSSSGGHTEQYF. The CDR3 bases are TGTGCCAGCAGCAGCAGCGGGGGGCATACCGAGCAGTACTTC.

This clonotype was found a few times. The chain employs TRBV7-9 and TRBJ1-4; TRBD1 agrees at 9 bases. V lost 3 bases, J lost 7 bases, and 6 bases stayed unmatched. CDR3 length: 15 amino acids. The germline gives CDR1 SEHNR, CDR2 FQNEAQ (reference sequence). CDR3 residues: CASSFPTGGGEKLFF. For the CDR3, the DNA is TGTGCCAGCAGCTTCCCGACAGGGGGGGGTGAAAAACTGTTTTTT.

This clonotype has at least ten counts. This chain joins TRBV7-9 and TRBJ2-1; 7 positions agree with TRBD1. The CDR3 totals 17 residues. The germline V gene encodes CDR1 SEHNR and CDR2 FQNEAQ (reference sequence). With 5 bases clipped from V and 3 bases from J, the junction kept 13 bases outside the gene matches. The CDR3 spells CASSPLTGLKFYNEQFF. CDR3 nucleotides: TGTGCCAGCAGCCCATTGACAGGGTTGAAGTTCTACAATGAGCAGTTCTTC.

Worth noting for this clonotype: A much larger clone lies one base from this, so it may be a read error. The chain has TRBV7-8 and TRBJ1-4; D is undetermined. The CDR3 loop spans 14 amino acids. Per the germline V gene, CDR1 is SGHVS and CDR2 is FQNEAQ. Here the CDR3 DNA reads TGTGCCAGCTGCTTAACACATCAAGGTGAAAAACTGTTTTTT. This codes for CASCLTHQGEKLFF.

The chain links TRBV6-4 to TRBJ1-2; 9 bases match TRBD1. CDR3 length equals 14 residues. Germline values: CDR1 MRHNA, CDR2 SNTAGT. With V trimmed by 5 bases and J by 7 bases, 8 bases remained unmatched. The CDR3 DNA reads as TGTGCCAGCAGTCAAGGACAGGGGTCGAGTGGCTACACCTTC. Its translation is CASSQGQGSSGYTF.

The table lists this clonotype with many counts. The chain has TRBV7-3 and TRBJ1-1; 10 nucleotides match TRBD1. J lost 4 bases, V lost 0 bases, and 2 bases had no gene match. This CDR3 region has 15 residues. CDR1 SGHTA and CDR2 FQGTGA come from the germline V gene. In nucleotides, the CDR3 is TGTGCCAGCAGCTTAACGCGGACAGGGGGCACTGAAGCTTTCTTT. Translating it yields CASSLTRTGGTEAFF.

In regard to this clonotype: The junction departs from the called germline gene at one end, perhaps through a read error. The rearrangement links TRBV7-2 to TRBJ1-1, with 9 bases matching TRBD1. The CDR3 covers 15 residues. Germline CDR1 SGHTA, CDR2 FQGNSA. The CDR3 coding sequence is TGTGCCAGCAGCTTGGACAGGGGCAGGGTCACTGATGCTTTCTTT. The encoded protein is CASSLDRGRVTDAFF.